The 14 T cell receptor beta chains in this list originate from one sample, sequenced in a study of T-cell reconstitution after alpha-beta-depleted transplantation in children (dated by TCRdb to 2016 to 2018). In light of the paper, this sample's time point label describes: day 60 (about 2 months) after transplantation. The treatment or condition tag for this specimen amounts to: allogeneic hematopoietic cell transplantation with graft depleted of TCRalphabeta T cells and CD19 B cells. The receptor library was made with PCR. The instrument was an Illumina HiSeq 2500. To normalize quantification of the TCRbeta repertoire, the TCR libraries were built with molecular barcoding that relied on unique molecular identifiers. TCRdb reprocessed the public reads (quality trimming at Q25 with fastp, clone calling with MiXCR) and kept in-frame beta chains. Here each entry gathers all rows of one CDR3 protein and keeps the most common genes and DNA. This sample holds approximately 97,000 distinct CDR3 sequences; 6% were observed only once. The top ten clonotypes cover 5.5% to 7% of the sample.

Sequencing used PBMCs, mostly from graft donor cells, obtained 60 days after TCRalphabeta/CD19-depleted stem cell transplant. The receptors were gathered from a female patient aged 2-15 years who had a stem cell transplant for Fanconi anemia, so the T cells may come from the graft donor.

This clonotype was detected ten times or more. The chain carries TRBV11-1 and TRBJ2-7; the match to TRBD2 covers 8 bases. Germline V lookup: CDR1 SGHAT, CDR2 FQDESV (reference sequence). There are 18 residues in the CDR3. The V segment lost 0 bases and the J segment 2 bases; nucleotides outside the gene matches: 12. CDR3 coding DNA: TGTGCCAGCAGCTTAGCGGGACTAGTCTCCAGCAGGCCCTACGAGCAGTACTTC. Its protein product is CASSLAGLVSSRPYEQYF.

This clonotype came up many times. The rearrangement links TRBV20-1 to TRBJ2-3, with TRBD2 as a possible D gene (5 bases). This CDR3 contains 16 residues. Germline V lookup: CDR1 DFQATT, CDR2 SNEGSKA (reference sequence). Between the trimmed V and J ends, which lost 0 bases and 1 base, there was a span of 14 bases. CDR3 in DNA: TGCAGTGCTAGAGATCCAGTTGAGGGAGGCACAGATACGCAGTATTTT. Translation gives CSARDPVEGGTDTQYF.

Many counts were recorded for this clonotype. The rearrangement joins TRBV5-6 to TRBJ2-3; TRBD2 agrees at 15 bases. The CDR3 length is 15 residues. V shed 4 bases, J shed 6 bases, and the junction held 3 bases outside the gene matches. Germline CDR1 reads SGHDT; CDR2 reads YYEEEE. CDR3 sequence: CASSPGTSGGDTQYF. The CDR3 DNA sequence: TGTGCCAGCAGCCCGGGGACTAGCGGGGGGGATACGCAGTATTTT.

This clonotype has at least ten counts. The chain employs TRBV7-3 and TRBJ2-1; 9 nucleotides match TRBD2. The J segment lost 9 bases and the V segment lost 2 bases, leaving 5 bases of the junction unmatched. This CDR3 has 14 residues. Per germline, CDR1 SGHTA and CDR2 FQGTGA. The CDR3 sequence is CASSLAGGLREQFF. The CDR3 nucleotides are TGTGCCAGCAGCTTAGCGGGGGGGCTACGTGAGCAGTTCTTC.

Turning to this clonotype: This may be a read error: a much more frequent sequence differs by one nucleotide. This sequence joins TRBV4-2 and TRBJ2-2; no clear D. V lost 0 bases, J lost 7 bases, and 15 bases lay in between. Germline values: CDR1 LGHNA, CDR2 YNFKEQ. CDR3 length equals 16 residues. The CDR3 DNA follows: TGTGCCAGCAGCCAAGATTCGCTTAGATTGAACGGGGAGCTGTTTTTT. Translation: CASSQDSLRLNGELFF.

This clonotype was recorded at least ten times. V gene TRBV10-3 combines with J gene TRBJ2-5; perhaps TRBD2 as D (6 bases). The CDR3 spans 14 residues. CDR1 ENHRY and CDR2 SYGVKD come from the germline V gene. Trimming removed 10 bases at V and 5 bases at J, with 20 bases between. DNA for the CDR3: TGTGCCACTAGCCTTGCTAGCGAATCGGAGACCCAGTACTTC. It codes for CATSLASESETQYF.

The rearrangement links TRBV28 to TRBJ1-5, with 8 nucleotides matching TRBD1. Germline CDR1 and CDR2: MDHEN and SYDVKM. This CDR3 has 16 amino acids. Losses at the gene ends were 4 bases for V and 4 bases for J; bases not matched to a gene: 9. The CDR3 here is CASSSWTGSGNQPQHF. CDR3 DNA: TGTGCCAGCAGTTCATGGACAGGGTCAGGGAATCAGCCCCAGCATTTT.

This clonotype was observed at least ten times. The chain links TRBV27 to TRBJ2-5; 8 bases match TRBD2. J was trimmed by 6 bases and V by 2 bases; bases with no gene match: 2. In germline, CDR1 is MNHEY, CDR2 SMNVEV (reference sequence). This CDR3 comprises 13 residues. In DNA form, the CDR3 reads TGTGCCAGCAGTTTAGGACTAGCAAAGACCCAGTACTTC. Its translation: CASSLGLAKTQYF.

This clonotype was observed many times. V usage is TRBV12-3 or TRBV12-4 and J usage is TRBJ2-4; maybe TRBD1 (6 bases). The CDR3 totals 17 residues. Trimming stripped 5 bases from V and 0 bases from J, with 17 bases between. In DNA, the CDR3 is TGTGCCAGCAGTAATCTACAGGGCCAACTAGCCAAAAACATTCAGTACTTC. This codes for CASSNLQGQLAKNIQYF.

The sample holds many counts of this clonotype. This sequence joins TRBV6-9 and TRBJ2-3; possibly TRBD1 or TRBD2 for D (5 bases each). The germline gives CDR1 MNHGY, CDR2 SVAAGI. Trimming took off 0 bases at V and 6 bases at J, with 16 bases between the two ends. This CDR3 comprises 16 residues. This CDR3 is CASSYSFGTREDTQYF. The CDR3 nucleotides read TGTGCCAGCAGTTATTCTTTTGGGACCCGAGAGGATACGCAGTATTTT.

This clonotype has a count of ten or more. For the CDR3, the DNA is TGTGCCACCAGTGATAGAGGACAGGGGAGCGGTACTAATGAAAAACTGTTTTTT. This gives the protein CATSDRGQGSGTNEKLFF. J is TRBJ1-4 and V is TRBV24-1; 9 nucleotides align to TRBD1. CDR1 KGHDR and CDR2 SFDVKD come from the germline V gene. CDR3 length: 18 amino acids. Trimming at V came to 3 bases and at J to 2 bases, leaving 9 bases not matched to a gene.

This clonotype was detected a few times. CDR3 in amino acids: CASSPGTSGGPDEQYF. In DNA form, the CDR3 reads TGCGCCAGCAGCCCGGGGACTAGCGGGGGTCCAGACGAGCAGTACTTC. The chain employs TRBV5-1 and TRBJ2-7; 14 positions match TRBD2. J lost 5 bases, V lost 4 bases, and 8 bases had no gene match. Germline lookup yields CDR1 SGHRS and CDR2 YFSETQ. This CDR3 comprises 16 residues.

This clonotype was seen many times. The gene calls are TRBV28 and TRBJ2-3; D not certain. Trimming stripped 3 bases from V and 6 bases from J, with 13 bases between. The CDR3 sequence is 14 residues long. Germline V lookup: CDR1 MDHEN, CDR2 SYDVKM. The CDR3 nucleotides read TGTGCCAGCAGTTTTGGCCCCCCCCGGGATACGCAGTATTTT. It is translated as CASSFGPPRDTQYF.

This clonotype was detected many times. J is TRBJ2-1 and V is TRBV5-6; TRBD2 agrees at 15 bases. J was trimmed by 2 bases and V by 4 bases; bases with no gene match: 4. The CDR3 is made up of 17 amino acids. Germline V gene lookup returns CDR1 SGHDT and CDR2 YYEEEE. In DNA form, the CDR3 reads TGTGCCAGCAGCCCGGGACTAGCGGGAGGCCCCTACAATGAGCAGTTCTTC. Translation: CASSPGLAGGPYNEQFF.